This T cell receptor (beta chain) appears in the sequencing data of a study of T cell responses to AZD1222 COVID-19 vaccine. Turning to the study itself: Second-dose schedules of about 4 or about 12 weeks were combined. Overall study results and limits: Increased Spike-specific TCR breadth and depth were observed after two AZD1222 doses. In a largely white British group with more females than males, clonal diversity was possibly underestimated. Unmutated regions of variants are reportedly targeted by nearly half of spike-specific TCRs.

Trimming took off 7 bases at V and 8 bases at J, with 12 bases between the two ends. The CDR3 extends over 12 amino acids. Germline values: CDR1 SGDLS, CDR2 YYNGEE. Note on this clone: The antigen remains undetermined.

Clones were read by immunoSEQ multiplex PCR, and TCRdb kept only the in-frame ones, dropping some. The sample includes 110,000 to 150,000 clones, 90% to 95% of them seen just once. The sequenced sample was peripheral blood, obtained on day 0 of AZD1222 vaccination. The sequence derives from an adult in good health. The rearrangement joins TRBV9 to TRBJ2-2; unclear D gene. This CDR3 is CASSGPQGELFF. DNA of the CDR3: TGTGCCAGCTCGGGTCCTCAGGGGGAGCTGTTTTTT.